Shown below are 8 T cell receptor beta chains from a single sample sequenced in a study of blood T cells in healthy people across ages. A second about 6 to 12 cycle PCR used barcoded and J-beta primers. TCRdb redid the calling of the 5' RACE reads with MiXCR, one entry per CDR3 protein. Of approximately 830,000 distinct CDR3 sequences listed, less than 80% are singletons. Sample: blood. The receptors derive from a man aged 25-45 years in good health.

The chain employs TRBV4-3 and TRBJ2-7, with 7 bases that match TRBD1. This CDR3 has 16 residues. CDR1 LGHNA and CDR2 YSLEER come from the germline V gene. Losses at the gene ends were 0 bases for V and 0 bases for J; bases not matched to a gene: 5. The DNA for the CDR3 is TGCGCCAGCAGCCAAGAAGGGTCAGGGGGCTCCTACGAGCAGTACTTC. It yields the protein CASSQEGSGGSYEQYF.

The chain has TRBV7-9 and TRBJ1-4; 9 nucleotides line up with TRBD1. Trimming at V came to 5 bases and at J to 8 bases, leaving 6 bases not matched to a gene. Germline CDR1 and CDR2: SEHNR and FQNEAQ (reference sequence). CDR3 length: 14 residues. CDR3 loop: CASSQDRGGEKLFF. The CDR3 DNA reads TGTGCCAGCAGCCAGGACAGGGGTGGGGAAAAACTGTTTTTT.

The chain employs TRBV20-1 and TRBJ2-3; possible D gene TRBD1, 5 bases. Germline lookup yields CDR1 DFQATT and CDR2 SNEGSKA (reference sequence). V was shortened by 5 bases and J by 1 base, with 13 bases between the two germline ends. The CDR3 has 14 residues. This chain's CDR3 is CSARWGGGTDTQYF. Here the CDR3 DNA reads TGCAGTGCTCGGTGGGGCGGCGGCACAGATACGCAGTATTTT.

This clonotype came up once. This rearrangement joins TRBV6-5 to TRBJ2-2, with 7 nucleotides matching TRBD1. Germline CDR1 MNHEY, CDR2 SVGAGI. The ends lost 0 bases at V and 9 bases at J; junction bases unmatched: 10. This CDR3 region has 16 residues. This CDR3 is CASSYSWDSKPRELFF. CDR3 coding DNA: TGTGCCAGCAGTTACTCTTGGGACAGCAAACCCCGGGAGCTGTTTTTT.

This clonotype was recorded a few times. This chain links TRBV14 with TRBJ2-5; possible D gene TRBD1, 6 bases. CDR1 SGHDN and CDR2 FVKESK come from the germline V gene. The V end was cut by 1 base, the J end by 11 bases, with 14 bases between. CDR3 length: 13 amino acids. The CDR3 sequence: CASSQGTVNEQYF. CDR3 bases: TGTGCCAGCAGCCAAGGGACAGTCAATGAGCAGTACTTC. Full variable domain (remainder filled in from reference TRBV14 and TRBJ2-5): EAGVTQFPSHSVIEKGQTVTLRCDPISGHDNLYWYRRVMGKEIKFLLHFVKESKQDESGMPNNRFLAERTGGTYSTLKVQPAELEDSGVYFCASSQGTVNEQYFGPGTRLLVL.

In the case of this clonotype: Its ends do not fully match the called genes, so a read error is possible. The V call is TRBV20-1, the J call TRBJ2-7; the match to TRBD2 covers 10 bases. Germline CDR1 reads DFQATT; CDR2 reads SNEGSKA (reference sequence). This CDR3 is built from 17 residues. This CDR3 reads CSTSKLAGSSSYNEQYF. CDR3 DNA: TGCAGTACTAGTAAACTAGCGGGGTCGAGCTCCTACAATGAGCAGTACTTC.

The rearrangement joins TRBV29-1 to TRBJ1-6; the D gene is possibly TRBD1 (5 bases). CDR3 size: 14 residues. V lost 4 bases and J lost 7, with 14 bases in between. The germline V gene encodes CDR1 SQVTM and CDR2 ANQGSEA. The CDR3: CSVALAQGNSPLHF. CDR3 DNA sequence: TGCAGCGTTGCCCTGGCCCAGGGAAATTCACCCCTCCACTTT.

V usage is TRBV30 and J usage is TRBJ2-2; tentative D call: TRBD1 (5 bases). The germline V and J ends were trimmed by 0 bases and 4 bases, with 15 bases remaining between them. Germline CDR1 GTSNPN, CDR2 SVGIG (reference sequence). CDR3 size: 16 residues. DNA for the CDR3: TGTGCCTGGAGTGTAGAGGTGGGGCCGGGCACCGGGGAGCTGTTTTTT. As protein: CAWSVEVGPGTGELFF.